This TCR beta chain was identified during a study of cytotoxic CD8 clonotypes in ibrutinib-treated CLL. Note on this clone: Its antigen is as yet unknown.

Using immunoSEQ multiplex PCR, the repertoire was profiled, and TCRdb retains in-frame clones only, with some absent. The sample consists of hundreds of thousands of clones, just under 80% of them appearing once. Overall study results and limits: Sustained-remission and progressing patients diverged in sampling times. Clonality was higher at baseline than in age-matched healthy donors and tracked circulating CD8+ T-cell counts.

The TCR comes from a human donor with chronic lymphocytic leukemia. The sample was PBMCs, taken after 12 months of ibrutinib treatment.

This chain's CDR3 is CASSWGTVRSYGYTF. In DNA, the CDR3 is TGTGCCAGCAGCTGGGGGACGGTCCGTTCCTATGGCTACACCTTC. The gene calls are TRBV7-9 and TRBJ1-2, with TRBD1 as a possible D gene (5 bases). Germline assignment: CDR1 SEHNR and CDR2 FQNEAQ (reference sequence). CDR3 length: 15 amino acids. Trimming shortened V by 4 bases and J by 4 bases, and 16 bases separated the two germline ends.